These 16 T cell receptor beta chains originate from one sample sequenced in a study of blood T cell repertoires in COVID-19. The repertoire was sequenced with immunoSEQ multiplex PCR; TCRdb's copy has only in-frame clones and lacks some. The table records about 140,000 clones, roughly 84% of them present only once. Sequenced: peripheral blood. The receptors come from an older woman with acute or convalescent COVID-19.

The rearrangement uses TRBV18 and TRBJ2-7; 7 bases are shared with TRBD1. V was clipped by 4 bases and J by 3 bases; unmatched bases: 9. The CDR3 is 15 amino acids. Per germline, CDR1 KGHSH and CDR2 LQKENI. CDR3 region: CASSRRTGGGYEQYF. DNA for the CDR3: TGTGCCAGCTCACGGAGGACAGGCGGTGGCTACGAGCAGTACTTC.

The chain couples TRBV28 to TRBJ2-7; 12 nucleotides line up with TRBD2. This CDR3 contains 14 residues. Germline assignment: CDR1 MDHEN and CDR2 SYDVKM. J lost 2 bases, V lost 7 bases, and 3 bases had no gene match. CDR3 sequence (DNA): TGTGCCAGCACCCGGACTAGCGGGACCTACGAGCAGTACTTC. Amino acid sequence: CASTRTSGTYEQYF.

V usage is TRBV29-1 and J usage is TRBJ1-2; TRBD1 is a possible D gene (6 bases). The CDR3 runs to 15 residues. Germline CDR1 reads SQVTM; CDR2 reads ANQGSEA. Trimming removed 0 bases at V and 6 bases at J, with 17 bases between. The CDR3 loop reads CSVEDREGGPNGYTF. The CDR3 DNA reads TGCAGCGTTGAAGATCGGGAGGGGGGCCCAAATGGCTACACCTTC.

This chain uses TRBV6-5 with TRBJ2-1, with TRBD1 matching 9 bases. Trimming took 3 bases from V and 5 from J; bases not matched to a gene: 5. Germline values: CDR1 MNHEY, CDR2 SVGAGI. The CDR3 spans 15 residues. In DNA form, the CDR3 reads TGTGCCAGCAGTTATCGGGACAGGGCGGACAATGAGCAGTTCTTC. This gives the protein CASSYRDRADNEQFF.

The rearrangement uses TRBV7-2 and TRBJ2-2, with D possibly TRBD1 on 6 matching bases. The V end lost 0 bases, the J end lost 7 bases, and 9 bases lay between the germline ends. Germline values: CDR1 SGHTA, CDR2 FQGNSA. This CDR3 has 14 residues. The CDR3 loop reads CASSLADRIGELFF. CDR3 nucleotides: TGTGCCAGCAGCTTAGCGGACAGAATCGGGGAGCTGTTTTTT.

This chain uses TRBV28 with TRBJ1-3; 8 nucleotides match TRBD1. The V and J ends lost 6 bases and 9 bases, in that order; junction bases with no gene match: 10. This CDR3 has 14 residues. Germline CDR1 reads MDHEN; CDR2 reads SYDVKM. DNA of the CDR3: TGTGCCAGCAGCATACCGACAGGGGACCCCACCATATATTTT. This encodes CASSIPTGDPTIYF.

The chain employs TRBV7-8 and TRBJ2-1; 8 bases map to TRBD1. From germline, CDR1 is SGHVS and CDR2 FQNEAQ. CDR3 length: 15 amino acids. The junction had 5 bases not matched to a gene; V was cut back by 1 base and J by 6 bases. DNA of the CDR3: TGTGCCAGCAGCTTAGGTCAGGGGGCGGCCAATGAGCAGTTCTTC. Amino acid sequence: CASSLGQGAANEQFF.

V is TRBV27 and J is TRBJ1-3, with TRBD1 matching over 8 bases. CDR3 size: 17 residues. Per germline, CDR1 MNHEY and CDR2 SMNVEV (reference sequence). J gave up 0 bases and V 7 bases, and 11 bases lay outside the gene matches. CDR3 residues: CASKDRGRVFSGNTIYF. As DNA, the CDR3 is TGTGCCAGCAAAGACAGGGGCCGAGTCTTCTCTGGAAACACCATATATTTT.

The chain has TRBV15 and TRBJ1-1, with 11 nucleotides matching TRBD1. The CDR3 length is 17 residues. CDR1 is LNHNV and CDR2 is YYDKDF in the germline V gene (reference sequence). Trimming took 2 bases from V and 5 from J; bases not matched to a gene: 10. This chain's CDR3 is CATSRSYPGQGATEAFF. The CDR3 nucleotides read TGTGCCACCAGCAGATCCTATCCCGGACAGGGGGCAACTGAAGCTTTCTTT.

The chain employs TRBV18 and TRBJ2-7; D might be TRBD2 (7 bases). The V end lost 3 bases, the J end lost 4 bases, and 13 bases lay between the germline ends. The CDR3 runs to 14 residues. Germline V gene sequence: CDR1 KGHSH, CDR2 LQKENI. The CDR3 here is CASSPGGGAYEQYF. For the CDR3, the DNA is TGTGCCAGCTCACCGGGAGGGGGTGCGTACGAGCAGTACTTC.

The chain employs TRBV19 and TRBJ1-5; D is unclear. There are 17 residues in the CDR3. The germline gives CDR1 LNHDA, CDR2 SQIVND (reference sequence). Trimming pared 3 bases from V and 0 bases from J, leaving 15 bases between. The CDR3 DNA reads as TGTGCCAGTAGTATCGCGCGGGTAACTTATAGCAATCAGCCCCAGCATTTT. Amino acid sequence: CASSIARVTYSNQPQHF. The variable domain in full, with the rest retrieved from reference TRBV19 and TRBJ1-5, is DGGITQSPKYLFRKEGQNVTLSCEQNLNHDAMYWYRQDPGQGLRLIYYSQIVNDFQKGDIAEGYSVSREKKESFPLTVTSAQKNPTAFYLCASSIARVTYSNQPQHFGDGTRLSIL.

The chain is built from TRBV30 and TRBJ1-6, with D unclear. Trimming shortened V by 2 bases and J by 7 bases, and 6 bases separated the two germline ends. Germline loops: CDR1 GTSNPN, CDR2 SVGIG (reference sequence). CDR3 length: 12 amino acids. The CDR3 sequence is CAWSSLNSPLHF. The CDR3 DNA sequence: TGTGCCTGGAGTTCCCTAAATTCACCCCTCCACTTT.

The chain employs TRBV11-2 and TRBJ2-4; TRBD1 is a possible D gene (6 bases). The germline V and J ends were trimmed by 3 bases and 0 bases, with 12 bases remaining between them. Germline CDR1 is SGHAT and CDR2 is FQNNGV. The length of the CDR3 is 16 residues. The CDR3 sequence is CASSFGLQGAKNIQYF. In nucleotides, the CDR3 is TGTGCCAGCAGCTTCGGTTTACAGGGAGCCAAAAACATTCAGTACTTC. The complete variable domain, with remaining parts taken from reference TRBV11-2 and TRBJ2-4, reads EAGVAQSPRYKIIEKRQSVAFWCNPISGHATLYWYQQILGQGPKLLIQFQNNGVVDDSQLPKDRFSAERLKGVDSTLKIQPAKLEDSAVYLCASSFGLQGAKNIQYFGAGTRLSVL.

This chain joins TRBV28 and TRBJ1-2, with D unresolved. CDR3 size: 14 residues. With 2 bases removed from V and 4 bases from J, the gap between germline ends came to 11 bases. CDR1 is MDHEN, CDR2 SYDVKM, per germline. Here the CDR3 DNA reads TGTGCCAGCAGTTTAACCCGGGGAACCTATGGCTACACCTTC. Its translation is CASSLTRGTYGYTF.

The chain has TRBV10-1 and TRBJ1-5, with TRBD1 as a possible D gene (6 bases). Germline loops: CDR1 WNHNN, CDR2 SYGVQD (reference sequence). Trimming took 4 bases from V and 1 from J, leaving 14 bases between them. The CDR3 covers 16 residues. The CDR3 protein is CASSGTRGGSNQPQHF. Written as DNA, the CDR3 is TGCGCCAGCAGTGGAACCAGGGGTGGGAGCAATCAGCCCCAGCATTTT.

In its sample, this clone was seen a few times. This rearrangement joins TRBV15 to TRBJ1-1, with D perhaps matching TRBD1 (5 bases). Trimming left V 5 bases short and J 0 bases short, with 13 bases between. The CDR3 has 15 amino acids. Germline loops: CDR1 LNHNV, CDR2 YYDKDF (reference sequence). The CDR3 nucleotides are TGTGCCACCAGCGCCCAGACAGTGATGAACACTGAAGCTTTCTTT. Residues: CATSAQTVMNTEAFF.